This TCR beta chain comes out of a study of shared clonotypes between healthy human individuals (dated by TCRdb to the early 2020s). About the full investigation: The cohort included three men and a couple of women between 18 and 49 years of age. Libraries were prepared and TCR repertoires were sequenced by different laboratories using diverse techniques, in order to increase sequencing depth and limit assay-specific biases. Blood TCR repertoires of five healthy adults were deeply sequenced to estimate repertoire size and the extent of clonotype sharing between individuals. Leukapheresis yielded between about 0.85 and 9.5 billion PBMCs per donor. The investigation overall reported the following: Sampling was restricted to blood, and TCR repertoires in tissue are likely to differ from TCR repertoires in blood. Pairwise subsampling indicated that sequencing depth was expected to affect the degree of clonotype sharing among donors. The genetic and exposure-history diversity represented was limited by the small number of donors.

TCR CDR3 regions were amplified from genomic DNA by multiplex PCR using the deep immunoSEQ assay. Genomic DNA extracted from each cell subset was distributed evenly over all wells of several immunoSEQ 96-well plates, and each plate served as one replicate. For unsorted PBMC, approximately 0.3 ug of genomic DNA, equivalent to around 30,000 T cell genomes, went into each replicate PCR. Ten immunoSEQ deep assay plates were used to sequence the unsorted PBMC genomic DNA. Purified libraries were quantified with a Qubit 3.0 fluorometer, sized on a Bioanalyzer 2100, and re-quantified with the KAPA Library Quantification kit. Every immunoSEQ 96-well plate was sequenced on a dedicated single-read 150-cycle Illumina NextSeq 550 flow cell. In the source study's methods: Because only junctional sequences without quality scores were contained in the immunoSEQ output, filtering matching that applied to full-length reads could not be performed. To assign V/J genes and CDR3, sequences were annotated against IMGT germline references using PyIR, a Python wrapper for IgBLAST v1.9. Any read was removed if the V/J assignment was weak (E-value above 1e-6), the CDR3 was missing, or the read contained stop codons, out-of-frame junctions, or ambiguous translated residues. A V3J clonotype was defined by an identical inferred V gene, J gene, and CDR3 amino acid sequence. Percentage overlap between repertoires was computed as shared unique clonotypes divided by the size of the smaller repertoire. Three approaches were used to assess repertoire richness: RTK rarefaction, the Chao1 estimator, and Recon v2.1 estimates of unobserved clonotypes. TCRdb took over this immuneACCESS table, retaining in-frame rearrangements with V and J assigned. Such tables are incomplete; in checked studies, under half of the missing clones stem from an unresolved V gene, and the remainder is unexplained. The D gene and trimming were derived from the DNA, and the V and J assignments and clone size from that table. The sample data list hundreds of thousands of clones, and roughly four fifths of these were observed just once. More than 10% of the sample lies in the top ten.

Turning to this clone: This receptor's antigen is unknown. Per-nucleotide qualities are absent, and no much larger clonotype sits a single base away.

Trimming accounts for 3 bases at V and 6 bases at J, while the number of junction bases matched to no gene is 8. Via the germline V gene, CDR1 is SGDLS and CDR2 YYNGEE. The CDR3 numbers 15 residues from cysteine through phenylalanine. Of all the DNA, just the CDR3 is kept, 45 bases in frame from base 1. Donors were healthy HIV-negative adults with no recently reported acute infections or vaccinations. Every donor was a Caucasian adult living in Nashville, Tennessee, USA. In the unsorted samples, tens of millions of PBMCs were counted, and genomic DNA was extracted using the QIAamp DNA Blood Mini kit. After blood collection by leukapheresis, PBMCs were isolated using Ficoll-Histopaque density gradient centrifugation and then cryopreserved in the vapor phase of liquid nitrogen.

The rearrangement combines TRBV9 with TRBJ1-4, and TRBD1 matches 7 of the central bases. The sequence came from a woman aged 40 to 50 in good health. Some clones in this sample may be carry-over from other donors' samples. The sequencing input was PBMCs. Here is the DNA: TGTGCCAGCAGCGCCGGGGGACAGAGCTATGAAAAACTGTTTTTT. Its protein reads: CASSAGGQSYEKLFF.